This entry concerns a single TCR beta chain. This record comes from a study of blood T cell repertoires in COVID-19. In the study's own analysis: It was from reference gene primer amplification that nucleated cell counts were estimated. The assay was immunoSEQ multiplex PCR, and TCRdb's table has in-frame clones only and misses some. Clonal size and the V and J genes are those of that table, whereas D and trimming came from the DNA. The sample holds 150,000 to 160,000 clones; 85% to 90% are singletons and the top ten take over 12%. The V and J ends lost 6 bases and 8 bases, in that order; junction bases with no gene match: 13. The germline V gene encodes CDR1 SQVTM and CDR2 ANQGSEA. The CDR3 has 14 amino acids.

This clonotype originated in a middle-aged woman with acute or convalescent COVID-19. Sequencing was done on a sample of peripheral blood. The chain has TRBV29-1 and TRBJ2-5, with TRBD1 matching over 9 bases. The CDR3 DNA sequence: TGCAGCGTCGGAGCCCCGGGACAGGGAATAACCCAGTACTTC. It encodes CSVGAPGQGITQYF.